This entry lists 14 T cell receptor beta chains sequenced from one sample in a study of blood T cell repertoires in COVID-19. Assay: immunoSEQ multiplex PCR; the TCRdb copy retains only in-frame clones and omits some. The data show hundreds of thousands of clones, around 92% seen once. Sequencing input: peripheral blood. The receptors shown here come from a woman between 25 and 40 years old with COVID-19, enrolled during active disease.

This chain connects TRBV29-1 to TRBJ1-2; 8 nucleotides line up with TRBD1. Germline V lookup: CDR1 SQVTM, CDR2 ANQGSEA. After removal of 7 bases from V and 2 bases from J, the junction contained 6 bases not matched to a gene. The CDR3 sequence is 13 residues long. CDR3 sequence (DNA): TGCAGCGCAGTGGGACAGGCCAACTATGGCTACACCTTC. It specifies CSAVGQANYGYTF.

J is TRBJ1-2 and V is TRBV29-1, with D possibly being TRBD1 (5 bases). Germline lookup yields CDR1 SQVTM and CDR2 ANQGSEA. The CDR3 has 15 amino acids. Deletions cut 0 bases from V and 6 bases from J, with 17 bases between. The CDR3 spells CSVEDSQGPADGYTF. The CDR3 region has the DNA TGCAGCGTTGAAGATAGTCAGGGCCCTGCGGATGGCTACACCTTC.

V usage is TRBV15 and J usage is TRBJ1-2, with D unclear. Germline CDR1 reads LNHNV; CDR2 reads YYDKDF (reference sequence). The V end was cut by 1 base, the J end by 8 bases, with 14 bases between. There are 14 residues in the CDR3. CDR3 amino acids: CATSRGVVWEGYTF. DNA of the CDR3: TGTGCCACCAGCAGAGGGGTCGTCTGGGAGGGCTACACCTTC.

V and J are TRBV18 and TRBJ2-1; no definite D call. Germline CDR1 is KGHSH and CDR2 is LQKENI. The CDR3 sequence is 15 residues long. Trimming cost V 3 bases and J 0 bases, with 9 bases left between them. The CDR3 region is CASSPSSDSYNEQFF. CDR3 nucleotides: TGTGCCAGCTCACCTTCCAGCGACTCCTACAATGAGCAGTTCTTC.

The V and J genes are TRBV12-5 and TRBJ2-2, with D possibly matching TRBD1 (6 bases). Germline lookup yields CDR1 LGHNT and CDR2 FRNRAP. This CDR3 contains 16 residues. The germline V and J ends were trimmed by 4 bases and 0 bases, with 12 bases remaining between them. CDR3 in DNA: TGTGCTAGTGGTTCCCCCGAGGGGGCGAACACCGGGGAGCTGTTTTTT. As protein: CASGSPEGANTGELFF.

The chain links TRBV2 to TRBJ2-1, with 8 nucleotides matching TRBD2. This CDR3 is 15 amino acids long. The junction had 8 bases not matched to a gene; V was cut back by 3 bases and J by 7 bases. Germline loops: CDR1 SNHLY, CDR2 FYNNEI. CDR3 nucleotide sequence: TGTGCCAGCAGTGAGGAACGTCGGGAGGGGAATGAGCAGTTCTTC. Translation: CASSEERREGNEQFF.

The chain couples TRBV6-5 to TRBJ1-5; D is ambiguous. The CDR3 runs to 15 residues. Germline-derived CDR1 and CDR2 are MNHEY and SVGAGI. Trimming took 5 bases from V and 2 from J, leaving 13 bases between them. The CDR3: CASSTNFGGNQPQHF. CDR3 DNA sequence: TGTGCCAGCAGTACTAATTTCGGGGGCAATCAGCCCCAGCATTTT.

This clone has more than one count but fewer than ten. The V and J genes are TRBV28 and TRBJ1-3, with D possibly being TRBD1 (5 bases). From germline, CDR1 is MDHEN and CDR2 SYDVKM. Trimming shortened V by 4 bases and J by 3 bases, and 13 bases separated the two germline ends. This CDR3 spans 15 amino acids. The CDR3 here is CASSSRRVFGNTIYF. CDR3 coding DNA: TGTGCCAGCAGTTCACGCAGGGTATTTGGAAACACCATATATTTT.

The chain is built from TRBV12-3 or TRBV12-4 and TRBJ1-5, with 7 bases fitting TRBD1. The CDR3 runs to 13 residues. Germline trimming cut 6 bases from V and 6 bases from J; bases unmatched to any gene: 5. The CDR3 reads CASSLGQAQPQHF. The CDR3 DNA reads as TGTGCCAGCAGCCTAGGACAGGCTCAGCCCCAGCATTTT.

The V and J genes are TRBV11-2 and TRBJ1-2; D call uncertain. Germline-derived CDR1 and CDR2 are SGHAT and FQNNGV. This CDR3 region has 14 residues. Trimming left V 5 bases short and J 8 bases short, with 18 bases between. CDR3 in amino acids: CASSPWGDTGGYTF. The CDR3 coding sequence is TGTGCCAGCAGCCCATGGGGTGACACGGGGGGCTACACCTTC.

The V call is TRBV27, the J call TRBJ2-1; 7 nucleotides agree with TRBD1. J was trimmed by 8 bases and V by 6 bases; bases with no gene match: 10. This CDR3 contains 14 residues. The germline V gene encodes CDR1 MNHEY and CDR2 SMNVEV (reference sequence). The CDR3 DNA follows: TGTGCCAGCAGCAGTTACAGGGGTGCCGATGAGCAGTTCTTC. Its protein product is CASSSYRGADEQFF.

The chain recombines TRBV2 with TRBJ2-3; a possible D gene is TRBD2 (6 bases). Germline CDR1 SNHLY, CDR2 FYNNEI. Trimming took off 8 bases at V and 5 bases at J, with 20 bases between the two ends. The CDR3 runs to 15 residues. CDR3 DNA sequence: TGTGCCAGCTCCGGAGAGCTTAGCGGTGAAGATACGCAGTATTTT. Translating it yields CASSGELSGEDTQYF.

The CDR3 DNA sequence: TGTGCCAGCAGTGAAGTGGGGACACAAGGACGAGAGACCCAGTACTTC. Translation gives CASSEVGTQGRETQYF. This chain connects TRBV6-1 to TRBJ2-5, with D tentatively TRBD1 (6 bases). CDR1 and CDR2 (germline): MNHNS, SASEGT. V was cut by 1 base and J by 4 bases, with 16 bases left in between. The CDR3 has 16 residues.

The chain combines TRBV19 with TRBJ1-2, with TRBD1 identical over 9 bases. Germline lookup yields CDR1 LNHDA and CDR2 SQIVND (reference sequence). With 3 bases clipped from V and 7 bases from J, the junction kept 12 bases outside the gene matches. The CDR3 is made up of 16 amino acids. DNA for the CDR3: TGTGCCAGTAGTATCACCCGGGACAGGGTCGGCGGTGGCTACACCTTC. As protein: CASSITRDRVGGGYTF. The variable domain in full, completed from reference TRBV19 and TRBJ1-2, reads DGGITQSPKYLFRKEGQNVTLSCEQNLNHDAMYWYRQDPGQGLRLIYYSQIVNDFQKGDIAEGYSVSREKKESFPLTVTSAQKNPTAFYLCASSITRDRVGGGYTFGSGTRLTVV.